This TCR beta chain was captured by sequencing in a study of vaccination and CD4 T cells after COVID-19. For the study at large: A median of about 100 days (range 35 to 161) separated diagnosis from post-COVID sampling. The authors exposed cells to overlapping spike peptides derived from SARS-CoV-2, HCoV-NL63, HCoV-OC43 and HCoV-229E.

Oncomine TCR Beta short-read sequencing was applied to DNA from cultured CD4+ T cells. TCRdb analysed the PCR reads with MiXCR anew, one entry per CDR3 protein. The sample yields 20,000 to 30,000 distinct CDR3 sequences, around 65% seen once. Regarding treatment: approximately nine-day PBMC culture with coronavirus spike peptide pools or control peptides (ViraFEST assay). The sample holds a few counts of this clonotype. No antigen is known for it. V lost 6 bases, J lost 5 bases, and 10 bases stayed unmatched. Looked up from germline, CDR1 is MNHEY and CDR2 is SMNVEV (reference sequence). This CDR3 has 15 amino acids.

The source is a human donor who had recovered from COVID-19. Specimen: CD4+ T cells from blood, cultured in vitro. The chain has TRBV27 and TRBJ1-2; 9 nucleotides match TRBD1. The chain's CDR3 is CASSGQGTARYGYTF. As DNA, the CDR3 is TGTGCCAGCAGCGGACAGGGGACGGCTAGGTATGGCTACACCTTC.